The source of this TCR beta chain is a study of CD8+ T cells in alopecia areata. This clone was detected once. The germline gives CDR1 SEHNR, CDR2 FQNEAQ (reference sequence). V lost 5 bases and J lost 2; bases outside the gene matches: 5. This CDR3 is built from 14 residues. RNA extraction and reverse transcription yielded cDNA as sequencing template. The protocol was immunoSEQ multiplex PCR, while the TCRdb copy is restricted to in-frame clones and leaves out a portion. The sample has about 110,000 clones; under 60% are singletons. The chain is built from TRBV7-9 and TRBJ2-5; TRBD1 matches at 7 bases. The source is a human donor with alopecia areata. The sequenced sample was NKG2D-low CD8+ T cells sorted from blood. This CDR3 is CASSQRDSQETQYF. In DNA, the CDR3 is TGTGCCAGCAGCCAGAGGGACAGTCAAGAGACCCAGTACTTC.